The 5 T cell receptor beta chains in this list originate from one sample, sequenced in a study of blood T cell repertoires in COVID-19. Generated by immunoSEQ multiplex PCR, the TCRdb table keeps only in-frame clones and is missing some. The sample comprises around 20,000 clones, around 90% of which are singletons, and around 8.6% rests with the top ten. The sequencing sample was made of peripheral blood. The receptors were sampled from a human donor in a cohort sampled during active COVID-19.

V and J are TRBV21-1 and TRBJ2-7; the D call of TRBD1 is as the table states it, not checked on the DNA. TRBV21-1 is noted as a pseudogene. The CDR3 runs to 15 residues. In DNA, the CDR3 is TGTGCCAGCAGGTTCCTCCAGGACAGGTGCTACGAGCAGTACTTC. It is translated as CASRFLQDRCYEQYF.

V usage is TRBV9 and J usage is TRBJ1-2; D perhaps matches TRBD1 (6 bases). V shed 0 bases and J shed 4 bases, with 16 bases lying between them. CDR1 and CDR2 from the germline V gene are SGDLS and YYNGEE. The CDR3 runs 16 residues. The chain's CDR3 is CASSVAVGTTIYGYTF. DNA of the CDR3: TGTGCCAGCAGCGTAGCTGTAGGGACAACCATCTATGGCTACACCTTC.

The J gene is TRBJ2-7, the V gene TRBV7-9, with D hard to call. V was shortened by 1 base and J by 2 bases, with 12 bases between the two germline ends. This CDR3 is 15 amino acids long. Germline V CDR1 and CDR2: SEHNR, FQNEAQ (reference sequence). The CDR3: CASSLGLGATYEQYF. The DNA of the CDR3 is TGTGCCAGCAGCTTAGGTCTAGGAGCGACCTACGAGCAGTACTTC.

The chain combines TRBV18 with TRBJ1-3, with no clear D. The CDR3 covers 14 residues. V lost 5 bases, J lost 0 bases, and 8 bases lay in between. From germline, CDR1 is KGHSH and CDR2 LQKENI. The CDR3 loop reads CASSTGDSGNTIYF. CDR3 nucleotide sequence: TGTGCCAGCTCAACGGGTGACTCTGGAAACACCATATATTTT. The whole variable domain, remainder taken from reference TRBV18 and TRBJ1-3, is NAGVMQNPRHLVRRRGQEARLRCSPMKGHSHVYWYRQLPEEGLKFMVYLQKENIIDESGMPKERFSAEFPKEGPSILRIQQVVRGDSAAYFCASSTGDSGNTIYFGEGSWLTVV.

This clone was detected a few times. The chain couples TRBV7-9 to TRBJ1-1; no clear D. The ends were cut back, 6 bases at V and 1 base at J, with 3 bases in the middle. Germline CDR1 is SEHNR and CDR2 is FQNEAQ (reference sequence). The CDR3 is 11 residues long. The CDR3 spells CASSQNTEAFF. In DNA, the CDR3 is TGTGCCAGCAGTCAGAACACTGAAGCTTTCTTT.